This T cell receptor (beta chain) was captured by sequencing in a study of early T cells in non-severe SARS-CoV-2 infection. About the study: Unpaired chains resulted from sequencing bulk RNA of unsorted whole blood.

In the library, individual cDNA molecules carried attached unique molecular identifiers. TCRdb recomputed calls from the 5' RACE reads with MiXCR, one row per CDR3 protein. The sample has about 60,000 distinct CDR3 sequences; 5.6% are singletons. CDR3 length: 20 residues. V shed 1 base, J shed 3 bases, and the junction held 15 bases outside the gene matches. The V gene's germline CDR1 is SGHVS and CDR2 FQNEAQ. The sequenced material came from whole blood. The genes are TRBV7-8 and TRBJ2-3; 11 bases match TRBD2. The clonotype originates from an adult who was a healthcare worker with PCR-confirmed SARS-CoV-2 infection or an uninfected control (not recorded which). The CDR3 protein is CASSLGGQGPGTSGTDTQYF. CDR3 bases: TGTGCCAGCAGCTTAGGAGGACAGGGGCCCGGGACTAGCGGTACAGATACGCAGTATTTT.